This TCR beta chain is drawn from a study of PD-L1 blockade in urothelial cancer (dated by TCRdb to 2015 to 2018). As for the study more broadly: All patients started therapy around 2014 and received atezolizumab 1,200 mg intravenously every 3 weeks. About 90% of the roughly 29 patients were males with bladder-origin urothelial cancer, and about 60% of the roughly 30 reported a prior smoking history. Pretreatment tumor samples, along with matched peripheral blood collected serially before and after atezolizumab treatment, underwent TCR sequencing. A median of about 150,000 T cells and approximately 83,000 unique TCRs was obtained from blood samples, and a median clonality of roughly 0.08 was observed. Somatic, immune and clinical correlates of response to PD-L1 blockade with atezolizumab in urothelial cancer were the focus of an exploratory multi-omic analysis. Under 30 patients had pretreatment blood TCR-seq, some 24 had at least one posttreatment blood collection, and some 24 had tumor TCR-seq. An ECOG performance status of 0 or 1 was recorded for the patients, and 0 to 3 prior chemotherapy regimens had been received by the patients. Blood samples were analyzed 3 weeks after the start of treatment (second dose) and 6 weeks after the start of treatment. Fewer than ten patients achieved durable clinical benefit and some 21 did not. In the same patients, pretreatment tumors underwent whole exome sequencing and RNA sequencing in addition to TCR sequencing. Progression-free survival longer than 6 months counted as durable clinical benefit, and TCR features were additionally tested against both progression-free and overall survival.

Overall study outcomes, separate from this receptor: Because of the small sample size (n ≈ 30) and the many exploratory analyses performed, the results are intended to be regarded as hypothesis-generating. Improved progression-free and overall survival was found to be associated with pretreatment peripheral blood TCR clonality below the median. At 3 weeks after the start of treatment, tumor-associated TCR clones in peripheral blood had expanded more in patients with durable benefit (n ≈ 22, p = 0.022).

As regards this clone: Its specific antigen is unknown. No quality values exist for individual bases; no much larger clone is one base distant.

The junction carries 12 bases between V and J, which are trimmed by 5 bases and 5 bases respectively. Via the germline V gene (reference sequence), CDR1 is GTSNPN and CDR2 SVGIG. Including cysteine and phenylalanine, the CDR3 has 12 amino acids. Kept here is only the CDR3 DNA, which spans 36 bases and is read in frame from base 1. Each PCR received spiked-in synthetic TCR analog templates so that absolute template abundance could be estimated from read counts. The immunoSEQ assay was used to amplify TCRbeta CDR3 regions from genomic DNA with bias-controlled V and J gene primers. Sequencing of rearranged TCRbeta segments was done at approximately 20X coverage. The paper's processing steps were these. Sequencing errors were corrected by clustering and CDR3s were annotated against IMGT to assign V, D and J genes. Out-of-frame and stop-codon sequences were excluded, and only productive TCRbeta rearrangements were used in downstream analyses. Clonality was computed as one minus Shannon entropy normalized by the log of the number of unique productive sequences. Clones differing between time points or between blood and tumor were identified using Fisher's exact test with Benjamini-Hochberg correction, with an adjusted p below 0.01 applied as the threshold. Entries here come from immuneACCESS through TCRdb and include only in-frame sequences with V and J called. Some clones fail to appear in such tables; in the studies checked, an unresolved V gene covers under half of the shortfall, and the cause of the remainder is unknown. V, J and clone size reflect that table, while D and trimming were determined from the DNA. The table for this sample lists tens of thousands of clones; nearly 90% of them were counted only once. The ten largest clonotypes hold 1.5% to 2% of the sample.

The time point label here, explained by the study, means: pretreatment peripheral blood. The cohort included about 30 patients with locally advanced or metastatic urothelial carcinoma who were treated at Memorial Sloan Kettering on a trial protocol. Peripheral blood mononuclear cells were collected pretreatment and during treatment, with between 1 and 8 total time points per patient. The Qiagen DNeasy Blood extraction kit was used to purify genomic DNA from total PBMCs and tumor samples. PBMCs were collected pretreatment and during treatment and were isolated and stored as previously described. This TCR came from a man in his sixties with urothelial cancer. The sequence joins TRBV30 to TRBJ2-5; tentative D gene TRBD2, with 6 bases matching. The specimen comprised PBMCs, sampled around atezolizumab (anti-PD-L1) treatment. The nucleotide sequence is given as TGTGCCTGGGGTAGGGAGGTGGAGACCCAGTACTTC. This sequence encodes CAWGREVETQYF. With all but the CDR3 taken from the reference TRBV30 and TRBJ2-5 genes, the full variable domain is: SQTIHQWPATLVQPVGSPLSLECTVEGTSNPNLYWYRQAAGRGLQLLFYSVGIGQISSEVPQNLSASRPQDRQFILSSKKLLLSDSGFYLCAWGREVETQYFGPGTRLLVL.